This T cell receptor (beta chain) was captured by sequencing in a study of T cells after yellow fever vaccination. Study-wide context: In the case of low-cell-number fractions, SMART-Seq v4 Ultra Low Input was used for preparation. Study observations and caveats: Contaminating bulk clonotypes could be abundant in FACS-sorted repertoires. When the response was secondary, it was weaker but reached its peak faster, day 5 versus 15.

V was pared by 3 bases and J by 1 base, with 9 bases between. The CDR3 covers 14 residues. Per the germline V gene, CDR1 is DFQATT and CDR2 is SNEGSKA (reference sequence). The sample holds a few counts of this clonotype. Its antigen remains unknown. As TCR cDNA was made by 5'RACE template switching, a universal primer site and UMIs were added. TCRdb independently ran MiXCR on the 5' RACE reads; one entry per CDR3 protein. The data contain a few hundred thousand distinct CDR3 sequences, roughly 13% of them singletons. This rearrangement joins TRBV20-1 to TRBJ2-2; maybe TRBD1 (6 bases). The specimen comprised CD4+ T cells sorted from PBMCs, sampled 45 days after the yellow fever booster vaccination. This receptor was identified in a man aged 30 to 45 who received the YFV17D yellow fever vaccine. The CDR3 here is CSASQGKNTGELFF. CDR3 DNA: TGCAGTGCTAGTCAGGGGAAGAACACCGGGGAGCTGTTTTTT.